This entry is about one T cell receptor (beta chain). This sample stems from a study of shared clonotypes between healthy human individuals. Study-level information: Researchers assigned three CD4 naive, three CD4 memory, two CD8 naive and one CD8 memory plate to each donor.

At the deep level, the assay was run. Sequencing was performed with immunoSEQ multiplex PCR; in TCRdb, only in-frame clones are kept and a portion is missing. Counted here are about 1.1 million clones, 75% to 85% occurring once; the ten biggest clones make up 0.5% to 0.6%. The CDR3 has 13 residues. V shed 6 bases and J 6 bases; nucleotides not matched to a gene: 6. Germline values: CDR1 MNHEY, CDR2 SVGAGI. The donors, all of them Caucasian adults, lived in Nashville, Tennessee. CD45RA-negative memory and CD45RA+ naive subsets were split from the CD4+ cells. The sequenced sample consisted of memory CD4+ T cells from PBMCs. Indicated subset: CD45RA-negative fraction. The chain recombines TRBV6-5 with TRBJ1-2; 8 bases map to TRBD1. This sequence was found in a man aged 18 to 30 in good health. Some clones in this sample may be carry-over from other donors' samples. The CDR3, as DNA: TGTGCCAGCAGCCGACAGGGGCCGAATGGCTACACCTTC. The encoded protein is CASSRQGPNGYTF.